This T cell receptor (beta chain) was sequenced in a study of beta chain features in type 1 diabetes. The authors reverse transcribed all of the isolated RNA, so sequencing captured expressed TCRB transcripts. Repertoires were generated with immunoSEQ multiplex PCR, while TCRdb's copy carries only in-frame clones and drops some. The data show 970,000 or so clones, with roughly a sixth seen just once and about 0.02% held by the top ten. Germline V gene lookup returns CDR1 SGHTS and CDR2 YDEGEE. Trimming shortened V by 4 bases and J by 7 bases, and 12 bases separated the two germline ends. This CDR3 region has 13 residues.

The sample consisted of naive CD4+ T cells from blood. The chain uses TRBV5-8 and TRBJ1-5, with D uncertain. This TCR was recovered from a woman aged 18-29 years in good health. This CDR3 is CASSPSNWQPQHF. The CDR3 DNA reads as TGTGCCAGCAGCCCCTCGAATTGGCAGCCCCAGCATTTT.